This T cell receptor beta chain was captured by sequencing in a study of Ad26.COV2.S vaccination and SARS-CoV-2 variants. The data were produced by immunoSEQ multiplex PCR, yet TCRdb's version contains in-frame clones alone and is incomplete. The repertoire holds hundreds of thousands of clones, around 92% seen once, with approximately 1.7% in the top ten. Study-level findings and limits: Greater spike-specific TCR breadth was seen in vaccine recipients than in placebo recipients. The study found similar non-spike TCR breadth in vaccine and placebo recipients.

To note about this clone: Its antigen is undetermined.

Trimming cost V 2 bases and J 6 bases, with 6 bases left between them. CDR3 length: 12 residues. The germline gives CDR1 SGHKS, CDR2 YYEKEE (reference sequence). Treatment noted: some 20 received Ad26.COV2.S at low or high dose, single or two shots; 5 received placebo; per-sample allocation not given. Samples analyzed were those drawn on day 63 after the first vaccine or placebo injection. An 18-55-year-old adult in Boston served as donor. Expressing Wuhan-strain SARS-CoV-2 spike, an Ad26 vector served as the vaccine. The receptor comes from a person aged 18-60 years who received the Ad26.COV2.S COVID-19 vaccine or a placebo. The material sequenced was peripheral blood, taken in a trial of Ad26.COV2.S vaccine versus placebo. The V call is TRBV5-5, the J call TRBJ2-1; D not resolved. The CDR3 protein is CASSFHSNEQFF. The DNA of the CDR3 is TGTGCCAGCAGCTTTCACAGCAATGAGCAGTTCTTC.